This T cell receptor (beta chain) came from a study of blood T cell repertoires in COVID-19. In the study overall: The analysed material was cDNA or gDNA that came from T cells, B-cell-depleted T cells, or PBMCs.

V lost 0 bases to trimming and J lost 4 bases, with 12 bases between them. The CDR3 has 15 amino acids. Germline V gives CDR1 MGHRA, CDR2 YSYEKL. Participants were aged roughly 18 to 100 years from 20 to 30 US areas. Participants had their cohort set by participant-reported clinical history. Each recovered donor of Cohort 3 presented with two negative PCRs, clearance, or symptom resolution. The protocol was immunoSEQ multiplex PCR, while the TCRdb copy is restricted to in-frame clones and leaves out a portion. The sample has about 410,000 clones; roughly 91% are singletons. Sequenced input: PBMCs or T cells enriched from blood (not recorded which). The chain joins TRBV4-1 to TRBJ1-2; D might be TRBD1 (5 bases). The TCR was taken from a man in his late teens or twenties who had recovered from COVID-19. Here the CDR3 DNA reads TGCGCCAGCAGCCAAGAGACAGTAGATCTCTATGGCTACACCTTC. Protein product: CASSQETVDLYGYTF.